This T cell receptor (beta chain) was captured in a study of T cells expressing NK-cell markers. Per germline, CDR1 MNHNS and CDR2 SASEGT. This CDR3 has 13 amino acids. The authors made TCR beta cDNA libraries by 5'RACE template switching. This switching added a universal primer site and UMIs. TCRdb processed the 5' RACE reads again and assigns one entry to each CDR3 protein, with no DNA. The sample data list hundreds of thousands of distinct CDR3 sequences. Input material: blood T cells: a sorted CD56 or NKG2C T cell subset, CD4+ or CD8+ T cells, or bulk PBMC T cells (not recorded which). The V call is TRBV6-1, the J call TRBJ1-1; TCRdb's D gene call, TRBD1, goes unchecked for lack of DNA. The sequence came from a woman between 18 and 69 years old in good health. The CDR3 protein is CASSLDSYTEAFF.